In its sample, the clone carrying this T cell receptor (beta chain) was seen a few times. The target antigen is unknown. The data originate from a study of T-cell memory formation after mild COVID-19. The overall study: Largely donor-specific sequence clusters came from two donors.

Overall study results and limits: Contracting clones from day 15 to 85 had balanced CD4/CD8; later expanders favoured CD4+. Clones which contracted sat mainly in CM and EM if CD4+, and in EMRA if CD8+. Pre-infection memory contained some responding clones, which suggested that cross-reactive memory had joined.

The CDR3 spans 12 residues. Germline V gene data show CDR1 as MGHRA and CDR2 as YSYEKL. Trimming took 0 bases from V and 7 from J, leaving 6 bases between them. From the 5' RACE reads, TCRdb called clonotypes with MiXCR, one entry per CDR3 protein. The sample contains under 400,000 distinct CDR3 sequences, roughly 20% of which appear only once. This receptor was identified in an adult woman who had mild COVID-19 (a few samples of this study predate the infection). Cell type and time point are not known. The rearrangement uses TRBV4-1 and TRBJ2-5; no clear D. The sequencing input was PBMCs or a T cell subset sorted from them (not recorded which). CDR3 loop: CASSQDRGTQYF. The CDR3 DNA sequence: TGCGCCAGCAGCCAAGACCGTGGGACCCAGTACTTC.